This TCR beta chain was captured in a study of blood T cell repertoires in COVID-19. V was clipped by 1 base and J by 4 bases, with 11 bases between them. CDR3 length: 16 amino acids. Germline CDR1 is SNHLY and CDR2 is FYNNEI. Enrolled through a virtual design, the participants were between roughly 18 and 100 years of age and came from about two dozen US areas. Researchers sorted participants into cohorts using their self-reported clinical history. In Cohort 3, a recovered donor had either two negative PCRs, clearance, or symptom resolution. Authors' analysis steps: Amplification from reference gene primers served as the basis for estimated nucleated cell counts. This table comes from immunoSEQ multiplex PCR, and its TCRdb copy is limited to in-frame clones, with some not included. The DNA was the basis for D and trimming; V, J and clone size are from that table. The repertoire holds around 430,000 clones, with around nine tenths as singletons.

Sequencing was done on a sample of PBMCs or T cells enriched from blood (not recorded which). J is TRBJ1-6 and V is TRBV2; maybe TRBD1 (5 bases). This TCR derives from a woman aged 45 to 65 who had recovered from COVID-19. CDR3 residues: CASSEEAGSYNSPLHF. The CDR3 DNA follows: TGTGCCAGCAGTGAAGAGGCAGGGTCTTATAATTCACCCCTCCACTTT. The variable domain in full, with the rest retrieved from reference TRBV2 and TRBJ1-6, is EPEVTQTPSHQVTQMGQEVILRCVPISNHLYFYWYRQILGQKVEFLVSFYNNEISEKSEIFDDQFSVERPDGSNFTLKIRSTKLEDSAMYFCASSEEAGSYNSPLHFGNGTRLTVT.